A selection of T cell receptor beta chains follows, all from one sample in a study of cytomegalovirus exposure and HLA in healthy donors. Assay used: immunoSEQ multiplex PCR; TCRdb lists only in-frame clones, some missing. Found here are about 130,000 clones, 84% of them singletons; the top ten hold 2.5% to 3%. The specimen was PBMCs. All receptors derive from a woman younger than 35 in good health and CMV-seropositive. Both conserved end residues are part of each CDR3. The D gene is left open where the match is weak. The listing skips clone size in some rows; elsewhere it reads once, few, many or a size class.

CASSPGLAGETQYF	TGTGCCAGCTCACCCGGACTAGCGGGGGAGACCCAGTACTTC	-	TRBV18	TRBD2	TRBJ2-5
CASSLFGTGVYEQYF	TGTGCCAGTAGTCTCTTCGGGACAGGGGTTTACGAGCAGTACTTC	-	TRBV19	TRBD1	TRBJ2-7
CASSQGEGTDTQYF	TGTGCCAGCAGTCAAGGGGAGGGGACAGATACGCAGTATTTT	once	TRBV7-6	TRBD2	TRBJ2-3
CASSQGPSSYNEQFF	TGCGCCAGCAGCCAGGGGCCTAGCTCCTACAATGAGCAGTTCTTC	-	TRBV4-1	-	TRBJ2-1
CSSRNRGETEAFF	TGTTCCAGCAGAAACAGGGGGGAGACTGAAGCTTTCTTT	-	TRBV7-9	TRBD1	TRBJ1-1
CASSYRLNTGELFF	TGTGCCAGCAGTTACAGGCTGAACACCGGGGAGCTGTTTTTT	-	TRBV28	-	TRBJ2-2
CASSSDRVTEAFF	TGTGCCAGCAGCTCGGACAGGGTTACTGAAGCTTTCTTT	once	TRBV11-1	TRBD1	TRBJ1-1
CASSPRTGSYNEQFF	TGTGCCAGCAGCCCTCGGACAGGCTCCTACAATGAGCAGTTCTTC	-	TRBV11-3	TRBD1	TRBJ2-1
CASSTRQGNTGELFF	TGTGCCAGCAGCACACGACAGGGGAACACCGGGGAGCTGTTTTTT	-	TRBV11-2	TRBD1	TRBJ2-2
CASSIVGTEGRYGYTF	TGTGCCAGTAGTATAGTGGGGACGGAAGGGAGGTATGGCTACACCTTC	-	TRBV19	-	TRBJ1-2
CASSLISGVETQYF	TGTGCCAGCAGCTTAATATCGGGGGTAGAGACCCAGTACTTC	-	TRBV7-6	-	TRBJ2-5
CASSIRPNTEAFF	TGTGCCAGTAGTATCAGGCCGAACACTGAAGCTTTCTTT	-	TRBV19	-	TRBJ1-1
CASSQAGSDTQYF	TGCGCCAGCAGCCAAGCAGGGTCAGATACGCAGTATTTT	-	TRBV4-1	-	TRBJ2-3
CASSLVAEGPDTQYF	TGTGCCAGCAGCTTAGTGGCGGAGGGGCCAGATACGCAGTATTTT	-	TRBV7-2	-	TRBJ2-3
CASSADSGVTQYF	TGCGCCAGCAGTGCGGATAGCGGGGTTACGCAGTATTTT	-	TRBV10-1	TRBD2	TRBJ2-3
CAGGQGNSPLHF	TGTGCCGGAGGACAGGGAAATTCACCCCTCCACTTT	-	TRBV7-9	TRBD1	TRBJ1-6
CASSFGTAYNSPLHF	TGTGCCAGTAGTTTCGGGACAGCGTATAATTCACCCCTCCACTTT	-	TRBV19	TRBD1	TRBJ1-6
CASSPGGQETQYF	TGTGCCAGCAGCCCAGGGGGTCAAGAGACCCAGTACTTC	few	TRBV11-2	TRBD1	TRBJ2-5
CASSQGGGTLSDEQFF	TGCGCCAGCAGCCAAGGCGGGGGGACCCTAAGCGATGAGCAGTTCTTC	-	TRBV4-1	TRBD2	TRBJ2-1
CASTRTGSDTDTQYF	TGTGCCAGCACCCGGACAGGGTCGGACACAGATACGCAGTATTTT	-	TRBV27	TRBD1	TRBJ2-3